The sequence of this T cell receptor (beta chain) was determined in a study of identical twins. Study-wide results and caveats: Beta out-of-frame sequences showed weaker excess sharing between twins. Where out-of-frame alpha sequences were twin-shared, they showed excess low generation probability.

Template switching added a universal primer site; cDNA carried unique molecular identifiers. TCRdb recomputed calls from the 5' RACE reads with MiXCR, one row per CDR3 protein. The table shows about 550,000 distinct CDR3 sequences, with 20% to 25% occurring only once. CDR3 length: 15 amino acids. J was trimmed by 5 bases and V by 5 bases; bases with no gene match: 6. Germline lookup yields CDR1 SGHNT and CDR2 YENEEA. This clonotype came up a few times. Its target is unknown. This same sample was also taken into another study, of yellow fever vaccine responses in identical twins.

The sequenced sample consisted of CD4+ T cells sorted from blood. The chain recombines TRBV11-3 with TRBJ2-2, with 9 bases fitting TRBD1. The source is a woman under 30 in good health. CDR3 in amino acids: CASSTGQGLTGELFF. The CDR3 region has the DNA TGTGCCAGCAGCACGGGACAGGGACTAACCGGGGAGCTGTTTTTT.